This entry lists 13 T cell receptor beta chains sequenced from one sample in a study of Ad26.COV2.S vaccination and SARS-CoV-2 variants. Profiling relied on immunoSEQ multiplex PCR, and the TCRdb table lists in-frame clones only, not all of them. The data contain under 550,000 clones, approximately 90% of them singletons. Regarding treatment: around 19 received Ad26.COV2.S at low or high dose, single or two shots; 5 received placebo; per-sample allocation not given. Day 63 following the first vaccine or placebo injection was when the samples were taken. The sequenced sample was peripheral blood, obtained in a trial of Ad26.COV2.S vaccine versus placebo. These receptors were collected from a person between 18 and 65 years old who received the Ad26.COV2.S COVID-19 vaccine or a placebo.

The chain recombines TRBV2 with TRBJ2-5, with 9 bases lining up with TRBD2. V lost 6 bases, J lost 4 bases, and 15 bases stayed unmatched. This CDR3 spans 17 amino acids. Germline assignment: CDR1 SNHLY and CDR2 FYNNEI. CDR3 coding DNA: TGTGCCAGCAGGATCTGGCGGGAGGGCCTAACGGTAGAGACCCAGTACTTC. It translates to CASRIWREGLTVETQYF.

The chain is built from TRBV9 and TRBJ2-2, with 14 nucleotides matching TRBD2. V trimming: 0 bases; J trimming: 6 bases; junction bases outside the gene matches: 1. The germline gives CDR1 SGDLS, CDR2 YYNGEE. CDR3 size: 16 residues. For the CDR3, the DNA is TGTGCCAGCAGCGTAGGGACTAGCGGGAGGTCCGGGGAGCTGTTTTTT. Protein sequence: CASSVGTSGRSGELFF.

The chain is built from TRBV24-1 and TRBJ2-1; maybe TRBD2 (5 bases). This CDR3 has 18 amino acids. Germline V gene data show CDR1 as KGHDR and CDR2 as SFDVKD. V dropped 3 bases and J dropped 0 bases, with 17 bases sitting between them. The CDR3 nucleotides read TGTGCCACCAGTGATCGTCTGGCGGGCAGCAGCTCCTACAATGAGCAGTTCTTC. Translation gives CATSDRLAGSSSYNEQFF.

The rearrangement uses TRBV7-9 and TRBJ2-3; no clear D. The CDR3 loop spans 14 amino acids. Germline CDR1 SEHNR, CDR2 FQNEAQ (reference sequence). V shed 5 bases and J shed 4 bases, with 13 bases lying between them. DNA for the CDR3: TGTGCCAGCAGCCCCTCCGCTCTAGCAGATACGCAGTATTTT. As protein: CASSPSALADTQYF.

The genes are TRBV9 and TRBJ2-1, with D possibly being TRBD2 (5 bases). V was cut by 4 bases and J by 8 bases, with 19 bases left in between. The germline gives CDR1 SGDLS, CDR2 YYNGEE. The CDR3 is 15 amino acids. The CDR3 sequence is CASSSGLTEGDEQFF. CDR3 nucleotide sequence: TGTGCCAGCAGCTCTGGTTTAACAGAGGGCGATGAGCAGTTCTTC.

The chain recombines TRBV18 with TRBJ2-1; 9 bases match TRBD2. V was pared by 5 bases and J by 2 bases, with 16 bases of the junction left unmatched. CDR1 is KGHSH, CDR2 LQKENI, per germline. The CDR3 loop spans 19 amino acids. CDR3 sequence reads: CASSTRGATGTSTYNEQFF. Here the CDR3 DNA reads TGTGCCAGCTCAACGCGAGGGGCGACCGGGACTAGCACCTACAATGAGCAGTTCTTC.

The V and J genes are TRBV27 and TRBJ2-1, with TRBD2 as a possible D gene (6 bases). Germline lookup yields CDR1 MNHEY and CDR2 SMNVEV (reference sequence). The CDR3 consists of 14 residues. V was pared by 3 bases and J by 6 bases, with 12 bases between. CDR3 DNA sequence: TGTGCCAGCAGTTTTGCGTCGCGGGGCAATGAGCAGTTCTTC. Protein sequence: CASSFASRGNEQFF.

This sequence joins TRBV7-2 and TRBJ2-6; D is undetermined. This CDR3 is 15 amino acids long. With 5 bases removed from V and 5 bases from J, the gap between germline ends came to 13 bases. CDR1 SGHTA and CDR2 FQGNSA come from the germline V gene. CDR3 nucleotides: TGTGCCAGCAGCCAAGGTGGAGTCCGGGCCAACGTCCTGACTTTC. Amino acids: CASSQGGVRANVLTF.

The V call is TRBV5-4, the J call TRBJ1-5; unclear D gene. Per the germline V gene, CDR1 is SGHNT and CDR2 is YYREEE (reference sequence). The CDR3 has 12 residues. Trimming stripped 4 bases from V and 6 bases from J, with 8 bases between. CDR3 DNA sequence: TGTGCCAGCAGCCGGATGGGTCAGCCCCAGCATTTT. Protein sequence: CASSRMGQPQHF.

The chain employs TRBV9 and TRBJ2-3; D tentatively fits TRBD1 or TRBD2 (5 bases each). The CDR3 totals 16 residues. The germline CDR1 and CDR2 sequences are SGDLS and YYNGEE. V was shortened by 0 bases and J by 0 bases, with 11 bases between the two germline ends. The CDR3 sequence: CASSVVGRGSTDTQYF. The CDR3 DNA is TGTGCCAGCAGCGTAGTGGGACGGGGTAGCACAGATACGCAGTATTTT.

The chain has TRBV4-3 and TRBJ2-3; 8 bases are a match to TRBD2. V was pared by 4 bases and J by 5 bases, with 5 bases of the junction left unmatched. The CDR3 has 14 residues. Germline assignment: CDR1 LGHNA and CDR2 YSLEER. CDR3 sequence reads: CASSLNLAGDTQYF. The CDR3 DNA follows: TGCGCCAGCAGCCTGAACCTAGCGGGAGATACGCAGTATTTT.

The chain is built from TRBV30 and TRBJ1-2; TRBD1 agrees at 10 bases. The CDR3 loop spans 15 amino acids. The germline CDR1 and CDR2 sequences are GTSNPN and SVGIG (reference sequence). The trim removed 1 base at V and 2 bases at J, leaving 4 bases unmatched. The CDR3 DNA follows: TGTGCCTGGAGTGCCGCGGGACAGGGGAACTATGGCTACACCTTC. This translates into CAWSAAGQGNYGYTF.

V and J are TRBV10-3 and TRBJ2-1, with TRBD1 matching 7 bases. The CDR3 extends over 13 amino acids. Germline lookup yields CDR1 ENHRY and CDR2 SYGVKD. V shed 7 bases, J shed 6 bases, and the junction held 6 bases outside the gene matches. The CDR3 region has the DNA TGTGCCATCAATCGCAGGGGGACCAATGAGCAGTTCTTC. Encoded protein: CAINRRGTNEQFF.